The next 25 T cell receptor beta chains were all read from a single sample in a study of beta chain features in type 1 diabetes. Their recognized antigens are unknown. What was sequenced were expressed TCRB transcripts, since all of the isolated RNA had been reverse transcribed. Libraries were prepared by immunoSEQ multiplex PCR; TCRdb keeps only in-frame clonotypes and omits some of them. Of more than 250,000 clones in the sample, about 20% are singletons; the top ten hold less than 0.035%. Study conclusions and caveats: In every one of the four CD4+ subsets, TCRB CDR3s were moderately but significantly shorter in Type 1 diabetes patients.

Material: naive CD4+ T cells from blood. These TCRs come from a woman aged 40-49 years with type 1 diabetes.

This clone has just a few counts. This chain uses TRBV29-1 with TRBJ1-3, with TRBD1 matching over 8 bases. The J segment lost 3 bases and the V segment lost 4 bases, leaving 5 bases of the junction unmatched. There are 14 residues in the CDR3. CDR1 SQVTM and CDR2 ANQGSEA come from the germline V gene. CDR3 in amino acids: CSVGGQGRGNTIYF. DNA for the CDR3: TGCAGCGTTGGAGGACAGGGCCGTGGAAACACCATATATTTT.

The chain has TRBV30 and TRBJ1-4; no clear D. Trimming pared 6 bases from V and 8 bases from J, leaving 16 bases between. The CDR3 is 13 amino acids. Germline V lookup: CDR1 GTSNPN, CDR2 SVGIG (reference sequence). CDR3 in DNA: TGTGCCTGTGATCCCGATTCGACAGAAAAACTGTTTTTT. Its translation is CACDPDSTEKLFF.

The chain recombines TRBV7-9 with TRBJ2-7, with 10 bases that match TRBD1. Germline V gene sequence: CDR1 SEHNR, CDR2 FQNEAQ (reference sequence). CDR3 length: 15 residues. V shed 5 bases and J 7 bases; nucleotides not matched to a gene: 11. The CDR3 DNA reads as TGTGCCAGCAGCCCCGGAGGGACAGGGGTGGAAGAGCAGTACTTC. Its translation is CASSPGGTGVEEQYF. The complete variable domain, with remaining parts taken from reference TRBV7-9 and TRBJ2-7, reads DTGVSQNPRHKITKRGQNVTFRCDPISEHNRLYWYRQTLGQGPEFLTYFQNEAQLEKSRLLSDRFSAERPKGSFSTLEIQRTEQGDSAMYLCASSPGGTGVEEQYFGPGTRLTVT.

The V call is TRBV7-6, the J call TRBJ1-5; the D is unclear. Looked up from germline, CDR1 is SGHVS and CDR2 is FNYEAQ. The length of the CDR3 is 14 residues. Trimming removed 1 base at V and 2 bases at J, with 6 bases between. This CDR3 is CASSLGGGNQPQHF. In DNA form, the CDR3 reads TGTGCCAGCAGCTTAGGCGGCGGCAATCAGCCCCAGCATTTT.

The chain uses TRBV7-2 and TRBJ1-5; 11 nucleotides line up with TRBD1. Looked up from germline, CDR1 is SGHTA and CDR2 is FQGNSA. V dropped 5 bases and J dropped 6; count of bases not matched to a gene: 6. The length of the CDR3 is 15 residues. CDR3 loop: CASSIAGTGGQPQHF. The CDR3 DNA is TGTGCCAGCAGCATCGCCGGGACAGGGGGTCAGCCCCAGCATTTT. Drawing the rest from reference TRBV7-2 and TRBJ1-5, the complete variable domain is GAGVSQSPSNKVTEKGKDVELRCDPISGHTALYWYRQSLGQGLEFLIYFQGNSAPDKSGLPSDRFSAERTGGSVSTLTIQRTQQEDSAVYLCASSIAGTGGQPQHFGDGTRLSIL.

The chain joins TRBV30 to TRBJ1-2, with D uncertain. The CDR3 runs 11 residues. The germline V and J ends were trimmed by 3 bases and 6 bases, with 8 bases remaining between them. CDR1 is GTSNPN, CDR2 SVGIG, per germline (reference sequence). This CDR3 is CAWSLGHGYTF. CDR3 coding DNA: TGTGCCTGGAGCCTTGGCCATGGCTACACCTTC.

The chain links TRBV19 to TRBJ1-1, with D possibly being TRBD1 (5 bases). Trimming took off 4 bases at V and 7 bases at J, with 10 bases between the two ends. Germline V gene sequence: CDR1 LNHDA, CDR2 SQIVND (reference sequence). This CDR3 contains 12 residues. The CDR3 reads CASSNEDSEAFF. The CDR3 DNA reads as TGTGCCAGTAGTAACGAAGACAGTGAAGCTTTCTTT.

V and J are TRBV19 and TRBJ1-1, with D unclear. V was shortened by 3 bases and J by 0 bases, with 14 bases between the two germline ends. The CDR3 loop spans 16 amino acids. Germline CDR1 is LNHDA and CDR2 is SQIVND (reference sequence). Here the CDR3 reads CASSINPNAMNTEAFF. CDR3 DNA: TGTGCCAGTAGTATCAATCCCAACGCGATGAACACTGAAGCTTTCTTT. Full variable domain (missing parts from reference TRBV19 and TRBJ1-1): DGGITQSPKYLFRKEGQNVTLSCEQNLNHDAMYWYRQDPGQGLRLIYYSQIVNDFQKGDIAEGYSVSREKKESFPLTVTSAQKNPTAFYLCASSINPNAMNTEAFFGQGTRLTVV.

Only a few counts were recorded for this clone. This chain joins TRBV2 and TRBJ1-4, with D unclear. Between the trimmed V and J ends, which lost 6 bases and 0 bases, there was a span of 11 bases. Looked up from germline, CDR1 is SNHLY and CDR2 is FYNNEI. This CDR3 region has 15 residues. The CDR3 protein is CASRTTRTTNEKLFF. The CDR3 nucleotides read TGTGCCAGCAGGACCACCAGGACAACTAATGAAAAACTGTTTTTT. The whole variable domain, filled in from reference TRBV2 and TRBJ1-4, reads EPEVTQTPSHQVTQMGQEVILRCVPISNHLYFYWYRQILGQKVEFLVSFYNNEISEKSEIFDDQFSVERPDGSNFTLKIRSTKLEDSAMYFCASRTTRTTNEKLFFGSGTQLSVL.

This clone was seen a single time. The V gene is TRBV15, the J gene TRBJ2-7, with TRBD2 matching over 7 bases. Germline-derived CDR1 and CDR2 are LNHNV and YYDKDF (reference sequence). The V and J ends lost 0 bases and 6 bases, in that order; junction bases with no gene match: 8. This CDR3 spans 15 amino acids. The CDR3 spells CATSRESSGGGEQYF. The CDR3 nucleotides read TGTGCCACCAGCAGAGAATCTAGCGGTGGGGGCGAGCAGTACTTC. Based on the CDR3 plus reference TRBV15 and TRBJ2-7, the full variable domain is DAMVIQNPRYQVTQFGKPVTLSCSQTLNHNVMYWYQQKSSQAPKLLFHYYDKDFNNEADTPDNFQSRRPNTSFCFLDIRSPGLGDTAMYLCATSRESSGGGEQYFGPGTRLTVT.

This sequence joins TRBV7-3 and TRBJ2-1; possible D gene TRBD1, 7 bases. Germline V gene data show CDR1 as SGHTA and CDR2 as FQGTGA. This CDR3 is built from 14 residues. V was cut by 2 bases and J by 8 bases, with 13 bases left in between. CDR3 region: CASSLRQGGDEQFF. The CDR3 DNA reads as TGTGCCAGCAGCTTACGTCAGGGGGGCGATGAGCAGTTCTTC.

The chain employs TRBV4-3 and TRBJ2-2; 7 nucleotides line up with TRBD2. Germline loops: CDR1 LGHNA, CDR2 YSLEER. This CDR3 is 16 amino acids long. V was pared by 2 bases and J by 2 bases, with 5 bases of the junction left unmatched. The CDR3, as DNA: TGCGCCAGCAGCCAAAATAGCGGGCGCAACACCGGGGAGCTGTTTTTT. It specifies CASSQNSGRNTGELFF.

This chain uses TRBV28 with TRBJ1-5; D unresolved. Germline V gives CDR1 MDHEN, CDR2 SYDVKM. The V end lost 8 bases, the J end lost 1 base, and 6 bases lay between the germline ends. This CDR3 is 12 amino acids long. CDR3 sequence reads: CASLQSNQPQHF. CDR3 nucleotides: TGTGCCAGCCTTCAGAGCAATCAGCCCCAGCATTTT.

The chain has TRBV4-1 and TRBJ2-1, with 9 bases aligning to TRBD2. J gave up 2 bases and V 4 bases, and 3 bases lay outside the gene matches. Germline assignment: CDR1 MGHRA and CDR2 YSYEKL. This CDR3 is built from 15 residues. CDR3 region: CASSLSGGPYNEQFF. CDR3 sequence (DNA): TGCGCCAGCAGCCTTAGCGGGGGCCCCTACAATGAGCAGTTCTTC.

This clone turned up a few times. The CDR3 DNA reads TGTGCCAGCAGAGGACAGGAGAACACTGAAGCTTTCTTT. It codes for CASRGQENTEAFF. The V and J genes are TRBV6-4 and TRBJ1-1; 7 bases are a match to TRBD1. The V and J ends lost 6 bases and 1 base, in that order; junction bases with no gene match: 2. The germline CDR1 and CDR2 sequences are MRHNA and SNTAGT. This CDR3 has 13 residues.

The rearrangement links TRBV9 to TRBJ1-2; no definite D call. Germline V lookup: CDR1 SGDLS, CDR2 YYNGEE. This CDR3 region has 14 residues. The germline V and J ends were trimmed by 4 bases and 4 bases, with 14 bases remaining between them. The CDR3 protein is CASSLADGVYGYTF. CDR3 nucleotide sequence: TGTGCCAGCAGCCTGGCCGACGGAGTCTATGGCTACACCTTC.

This clone was picked up a small number of times. The gene calls are TRBV11-1 and TRBJ1-1; D remains unclear. The V gene's germline CDR1 is SGHAT and CDR2 FQDESV (reference sequence). The germline V and J ends were trimmed by 1 base and 2 bases, with 5 bases remaining between them. The CDR3 length is 13 residues. For the CDR3, the DNA is TGTGCCAGCAGCTTAGGGCCAAACACTGAAGCTTTCTTT. Its translation is CASSLGPNTEAFF.

This clone was seen more than once but under ten times. The V gene is TRBV7-9, the J gene TRBJ2-3; 8 bases align to TRBD1. CDR3 size: 14 residues. After removal of 7 bases from V and 2 bases from J, the junction contained 5 bases not matched to a gene. Germline CDR1 is SEHNR and CDR2 is FQNEAQ (reference sequence). CDR3 sequence reads: CASTATGATDTQYF. The CDR3, as DNA: TGTGCCAGCACTGCGACAGGGGCCACAGATACGCAGTATTTT.

The chain combines TRBV27 with TRBJ1-2; a weak D match, TRBD1 (6 bases). V was cut by 4 bases and J by 8 bases, with 14 bases left in between. The CDR3 contains 13 residues. CDR1 and CDR2 from the germline V gene are MNHEY and SMNVEV (reference sequence). The CDR3 loop reads CASSSGAWGGYTF. The CDR3 bases are TGTGCCAGCAGTTCAGGGGCCTGGGGGGGCTACACCTTC.

The chain links TRBV19 to TRBJ1-5; D gene ambiguous. The germline gives CDR1 LNHDA, CDR2 SQIVND (reference sequence). CDR3 length: 14 residues. Trimming took off 3 bases at V and 2 bases at J, with 8 bases between the two ends. The CDR3 coding sequence is TGTGCCAGTAGTATCGGTCCCGGCAATCAGCCCCAGCATTTT. Translating gives CASSIGPGNQPQHF.

The chain links TRBV9 to TRBJ1-2, with 8 bases matching TRBD1. The junction had 13 bases not matched to a gene; V was cut back by 3 bases and J by 6 bases. The CDR3 is 16 residues long. CDR1 is SGDLS and CDR2 is YYNGEE in the germline V gene. CDR3 amino acids: CASSDAGTGVLHGYTF. For the CDR3, the DNA is TGTGCCAGCAGCGACGCCGGGACAGGCGTGCTGCATGGCTACACCTTC.

The CDR3, as DNA: TGCGCCAGCAGCCAAGAGGGACCCGGGAGCGAGAACACCGGGGAGCTGTTTTTT. Translating gives CASSQEGPGSENTGELFF. This sequence joins TRBV4-1 and TRBJ2-2; D possibly corresponds to TRBD2 (6 bases). Germline lookup yields CDR1 MGHRA and CDR2 YSYEKL. CDR3 size: 18 residues. Trimming pared 0 bases from V and 1 base from J, leaving 15 bases between.

V is TRBV7-2 and J is TRBJ1-5, with D possibly matching TRBD1 (5 bases). V lost 6 bases and J lost 6, with 18 bases in between. From germline, CDR1 is SGHTA and CDR2 FQGNSA. The CDR3 has 15 residues. The CDR3 is CASRPNGGVGQPQHF. For the CDR3, the DNA is TGTGCCAGCAGGCCCAACGGAGGGGTCGGTCAGCCCCAGCATTTT.

This clone was counted a few times. The CDR3 bases are TGTGCCAGCTCACCACGGACAGCCCACGATGGCTACACCTTC. Its protein is CASSPRTAHDGYTF. V usage is TRBV18 and J usage is TRBJ1-2; a weak D match, TRBD1 (6 bases). The CDR3 totals 14 residues. Germline loops: CDR1 KGHSH, CDR2 LQKENI. Trimming took off 1 base at V and 6 bases at J, with 12 bases between the two ends.

The table lists this clone with a few counts. J is TRBJ1-6 and V is TRBV7-3; the D is unclear. Trimming shortened V by 5 bases and J by 9 bases, and 14 bases separated the two germline ends. Germline assignment: CDR1 SGHTA and CDR2 FQGTGA. The CDR3 contains 14 residues. DNA for the CDR3: TGTGCCAGCAGCCCCGGGAGATCAGGTTCACCCCTCCACTTT. This translates into CASSPGRSGSPLHF. The variable domain in full, with the rest retrieved from reference TRBV7-3 and TRBJ1-6, is GAGVSQTPSNKVTEKGKYVELRCDPISGHTALYWYRQSLGQGPEFLIYFQGTGAADDSGLPNDRFFAVRPEGSVSTLKIQRTERGDSAVYLCASSPGRSGSPLHFGNGTRLTVT.